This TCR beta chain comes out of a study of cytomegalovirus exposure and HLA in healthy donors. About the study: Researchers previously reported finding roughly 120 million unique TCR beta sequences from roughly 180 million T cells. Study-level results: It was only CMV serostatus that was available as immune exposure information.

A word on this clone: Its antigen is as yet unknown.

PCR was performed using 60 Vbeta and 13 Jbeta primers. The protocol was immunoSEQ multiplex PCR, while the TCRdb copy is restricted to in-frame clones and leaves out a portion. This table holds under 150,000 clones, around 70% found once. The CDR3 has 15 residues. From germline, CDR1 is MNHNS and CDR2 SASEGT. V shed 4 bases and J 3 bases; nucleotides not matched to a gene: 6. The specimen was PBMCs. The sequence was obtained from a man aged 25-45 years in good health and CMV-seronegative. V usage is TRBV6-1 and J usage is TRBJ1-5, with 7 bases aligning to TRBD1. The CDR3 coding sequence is TGTGCCAGCAGTGTCCGACAGGGCCCCAATCAGCCCCAGCATTTT. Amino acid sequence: CASSVRQGPNQPQHF.